This T cell receptor (beta chain) emerged from a study of spatial heterogeneity in lung cancer. Trimming pared 6 bases from V and 2 bases from J, leaving 11 bases between. Per the germline V gene, CDR1 is MNHEY and CDR2 is SVGAGI. The CDR3 extends over 15 amino acids. Time point given: blood at routine non-recurrence follow-up after resection. This clonotype appeared a few times. All TCR cDNA molecules were individually tagged with a unique molecular identifier. TCRdb redid the calling of the 5' RACE reads with MiXCR, one entry per CDR3 protein. The sample lists 20,000 or so distinct CDR3 sequences, more than 8% occurring once.

The V call is TRBV6-5, the J call TRBJ2-6; perhaps TRBD1 as D (6 bases). The sequence was collected from a female donor with early-stage non-small cell lung cancer. The sequencing here drew on PBMCs, taken at follow-up. The CDR3 loop is CASSVEGAGANVLTF. As DNA, the CDR3 is TGTGCCAGCAGCGTAGAGGGGGCTGGGGCCAACGTCCTGACTTTC.